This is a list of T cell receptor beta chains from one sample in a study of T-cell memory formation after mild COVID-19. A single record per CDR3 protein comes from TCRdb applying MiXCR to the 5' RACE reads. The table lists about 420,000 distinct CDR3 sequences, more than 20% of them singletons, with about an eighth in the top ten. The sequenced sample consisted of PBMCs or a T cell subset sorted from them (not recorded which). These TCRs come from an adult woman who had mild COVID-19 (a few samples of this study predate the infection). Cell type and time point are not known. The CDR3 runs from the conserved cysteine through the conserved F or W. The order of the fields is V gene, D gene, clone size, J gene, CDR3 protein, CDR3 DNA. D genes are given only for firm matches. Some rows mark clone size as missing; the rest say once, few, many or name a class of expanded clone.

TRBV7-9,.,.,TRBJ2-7,CASSLAGGLSYEQYF,TGTGCCAGCAGCCTAGCAGGGGGACTTTCTTACGAGCAGTACTTC
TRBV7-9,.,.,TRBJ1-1,CASSSSSWTKGSDTEAFF,TGTGCCAGCAGCTCCTCTAGCTGGACCAAAGGAAGCGACACTGAAGCTTTCTTT
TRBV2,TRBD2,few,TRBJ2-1,CASGGGAVGNEQFF,TGTGCCAGCGGCGGGGGGGCTGTGGGAAATGAGCAGTTCTTC
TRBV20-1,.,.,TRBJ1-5,CSATPGLSNQPQHF,TGCAGTGCGACCCCGGGTCTTAGCAATCAGCCCCAGCATTTT
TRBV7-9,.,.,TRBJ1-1,CASSPVGTEAFF,TGTGCCAGCAGTCCCGTTGGTACTGAAGCTTTCTTT
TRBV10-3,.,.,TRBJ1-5,CAITAGVDQPQHF,TGTGCCATCACGGCAGGGGTGGATCAGCCCCAGCATTTT
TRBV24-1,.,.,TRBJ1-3,CATSVHSGNTIYF,TGTGCCACCAGCGTCCACTCTGGAAACACCATATATTTT
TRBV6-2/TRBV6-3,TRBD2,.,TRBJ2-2,CASSRTSGHTGELFF,TGTGCCAGCAGCCGGACTAGCGGGCACACCGGGGAGCTGTTTTTT
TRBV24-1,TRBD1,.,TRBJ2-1,CATSESTGLGQFF,TGTGCCACCAGTGAATCGACAGGGTTGGGGCAGTTCTTC
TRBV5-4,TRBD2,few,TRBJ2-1,CASSLDASGSNNEQFF,TGTGCCAGCAGCTTGGATGCTAGCGGGAGCAACAATGAGCAGTTCTTC
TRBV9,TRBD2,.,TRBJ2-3,CASSVEWREGLTDTQYF,TGTGCCAGCAGCGTAGAATGGCGGGAGGGACTCACAGATACGCAGTATTTT
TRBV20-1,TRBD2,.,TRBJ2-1,CSAPGTSGNNEQFF,TGCAGTGCGCCCGGGACTAGCGGTAACAATGAGCAGTTCTTC
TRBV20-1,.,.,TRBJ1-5,CSADTGNSNQPQHF,TGCAGTGCTGATACAGGGAATAGCAATCAGCCCCAGCATTTT
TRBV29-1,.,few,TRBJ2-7,CSSAEGPYEQYF,TGCAGCTCCGCAGAGGGTCCCTACGAGCAGTACTTC
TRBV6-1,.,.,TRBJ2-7,CASSRWGSYEQYF,TGTGCCAGCAGTCGATGGGGCTCCTACGAGCAGTACTTC
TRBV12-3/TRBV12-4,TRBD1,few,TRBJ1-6,CASSPGQINSPLHF,TGTGCCAGCAGTCCGGGACAGATAAATTCACCCCTCCACTTT
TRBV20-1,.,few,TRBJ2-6,CSAPSPQQSGANVLTF,TGCAGTGCCCCCTCCCCTCAACAATCTGGGGCCAACGTCCTGACTTTC
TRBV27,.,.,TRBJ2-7,CASSPYRTLADEQYF,TGTGCCAGCAGTCCCTACAGGACCCTAGCCGACGAGCAGTACTTC
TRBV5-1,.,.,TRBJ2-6,CASSQGTGANVLTF,TGCGCCAGCAGCCAGGGGACTGGGGCCAACGTCCTGACTTTC
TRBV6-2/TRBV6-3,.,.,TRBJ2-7,CASSYSSQGLNYEQYF,TGTGCCAGCAGTTACTCGAGCCAGGGGCTAAACTACGAGCAGTACTTC
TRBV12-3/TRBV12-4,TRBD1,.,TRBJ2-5,CASSLGTGEQTQYF,TGTGCCAGCAGTTTAGGGACAGGGGAACAGACCCAGTACTTC
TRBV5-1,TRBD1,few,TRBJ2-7,CASSPGTGGWEQYF,TGCGCCAGCAGCCCGGGGACAGGGGGCTGGGAGCAGTACTTC
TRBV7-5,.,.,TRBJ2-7,CISVSEAPIRPCGWNEQYF,.
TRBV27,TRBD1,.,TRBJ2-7,CASSHSGGSTYEQYF,TGTGCCAGCAGTCACTCAGGGGGCTCTACCTACGAGCAGTACTTC
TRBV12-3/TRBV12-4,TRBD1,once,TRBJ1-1,CASTLDRDIEAFF,TGTGCCAGCACCCTAGACAGGGATATTGAAGCTTTCTTT
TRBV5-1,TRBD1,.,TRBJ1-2,CASSARTGDGYTF,TGCGCCAGCAGCGCCAGGACAGGGGATGGCTACACCTTC
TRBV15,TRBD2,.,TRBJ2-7,CATSRDWGGGDEQYF,TGTGCCACCAGCAGAGATTGGGGGGGAGGCGACGAGCAGTACTTC
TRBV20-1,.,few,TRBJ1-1,CSARGRLRNTEAFF,TGCAGTGCTAGAGGGCGTTTAAGGAACACTGAAGCTTTCTTT
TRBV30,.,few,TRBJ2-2,CAGPKTSNTGELFF,TGTGCCGGACCGAAGACGTCGAACACCGGGGAGCTGTTTTTT
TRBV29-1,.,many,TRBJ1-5,CSVGPRGDQPQHF,TGCAGCGTTGGCCCGAGGGGAGATCAGCCCCAGCATTTT
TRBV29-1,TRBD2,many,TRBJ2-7,CSVDGSGGDYEQYF,TGCAGCGTTGATGGTAGCGGGGGGGACTACGAGCAGTACTTC
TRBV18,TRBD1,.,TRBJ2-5,CASSPRTGRQETQYF,TGTGCCAGCTCACCGAGGACAGGGCGGCAAGAGACCCAGTACTTC
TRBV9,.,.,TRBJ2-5,CASSVAAGKETQYF,TGTGCCAGCAGCGTAGCCGCAGGGAAAGAGACCCAGTACTTC
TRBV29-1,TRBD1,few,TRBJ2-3,CSVVGQTADTQYF,TGCAGCGTCGTGGGACAGACCGCAGATACGCAGTATTTT
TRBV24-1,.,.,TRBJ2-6,CATSDGQAGANVLTF,TGTGCCACCAGTGACGGACAAGCTGGGGCCAACGTCCTGACTTTC
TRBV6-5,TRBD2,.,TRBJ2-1,CASRGLAGGSSYNEQFF,TGTGCCAGCAGGGGACTAGCGGGAGGGTCTAGCTACAATGAGCAGTTCTTC
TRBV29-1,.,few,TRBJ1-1,CSVQQSNTEAFF,TGCAGCGTTCAACAATCGAACACTGAAGCTTTCTTT
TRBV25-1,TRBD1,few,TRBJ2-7,CASNKQGAAYEQYF,TGTGCCAGCAACAAACAGGGGGCAGCCTACGAGCAGTACTTC
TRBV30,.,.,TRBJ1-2,CAWRGRESNGYTF,TGTGCCTGGAGAGGACGGGAGAGTAATGGCTACACCTTC
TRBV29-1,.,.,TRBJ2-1,CSVRETYNEQFF,TGCAGCGTCCGCGAAACGTACAATGAGCAGTTCTTC
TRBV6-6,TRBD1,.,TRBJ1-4,CASRDREDEKLFF,TGTGCCAGCAGGGACAGGGAGGATGAAAAACTGTTTTTT
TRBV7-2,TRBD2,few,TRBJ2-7,CASSSTASLAGVLEQYF,TGTGCCAGCAGCTCTACTGCATCACTAGCGGGAGTTCTTGAGCAGTACTTC
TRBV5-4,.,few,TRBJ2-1,CASRGRVEQFF,TGTGCCAGCAGGGGCCGTGTTGAGCAGTTCTTC
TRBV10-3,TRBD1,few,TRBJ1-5,CAADAGGSNQPQHF,TGTGCCGCCGACGCAGGGGGTAGCAATCAGCCCCAGCATTTT
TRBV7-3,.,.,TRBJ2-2,CASSLSESPGTLYTGELFF,TGTGCCAGCAGCTTGAGTGAGAGCCCGGGAACTCTCTATACCGGGGAGCTGTTTTTT
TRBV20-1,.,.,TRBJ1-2,CSARGIGATGYTF,TGCAGTGCTAGAGGTATAGGGGCGACAGGCTACACCTTC
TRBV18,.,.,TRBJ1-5,CASSTGNTNQPQHF,TGTGCCAGCTCCACAGGGAATACGAATCAGCCCCAGCATTTT
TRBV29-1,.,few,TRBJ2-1,CSVPRLLARPPNEQFF,TGCAGCGTTCCGCGACTCCTAGCAAGGCCCCCCAATGAGCAGTTCTTC
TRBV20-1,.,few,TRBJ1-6,CSARDPLPNSPLHF,TGCAGTGCTCGAGATCCTCTCCCAAATTCACCCCTCCACTTT